A selection of T cell receptor beta chains follows, all from one sample in a study of radiotherapy plus CTLA-4 blockade in lung cancer. Generated by immunoSEQ multiplex PCR, the TCRdb table keeps only in-frame clones and is missing some. The sample holds 100,000 or so clones, over 80% seen once. This specimen was peripheral blood, taken from a patient treated with radiotherapy plus ipilimumab. Receptors originate from a human donor with non-small cell lung cancer that progressed on radiotherapy plus ipilimumab. The CDR3 runs from the conserved cysteine through the conserved F or W. A D gene is named only where the DNA matches it firmly. Only some rows state a clone size, as once, few, many or a class for expanded clones.

D gene	J gene	V gene	clone size	CDR3 length	CDR3 DNA	CDR3 protein
-	TRBJ1-2	TRBV5-1	-	13	TGCGCCAGCAGCTTGGTGGGGGACTATGGCTACACCTTC	CASSLVGDYGYTF
TRBD2	TRBJ2-3	TRBV6-1	few	17	TGTGCCAGCAGTGAATTGGGCGGGGGTAATTCTGGGGATACGCAGTATTTT	CASSELGGGNSGDTQYF
-	TRBJ2-3	TRBV4-3	once	14	TGCGCCAGCAGCCAAGTATACGCCACAGATACGCAGTATTTT	CASSQVYATDTQYF
-	TRBJ1-3	TRBV7-2	-	14	TGTGCCAGCAGCTTAGGAGGAACCGGAAACACCATATATTTT	CASSLGGTGNTIYF
-	TRBJ2-3	TRBV15	-	18	TGTGCCACCAGCAGAGTTCTCATCGTAGAAGGGGACACAGATACGCAGTATTTT	CATSRVLIVEGDTDTQYF
-	TRBJ1-5	TRBV30	-	13	TGTGCCTGGAGTGTAAAAGGGAATCAGCCCCAGCATTTT	CAWSVKGNQPQHF
TRBD2	TRBJ2-7	TRBV7-9	few	16	TGTGCCAGCAGCTTTGACGGGACTAGCGGATCGGGAGAGCAGTACTTC	CASSFDGTSGSGEQYF
TRBD1	TRBJ2-7	TRBV7-8	-	15	TGTGCCAGCAGCTTAGCTCGGACAGGGGCCTACGAGCAGTACTTC	CASSLARTGAYEQYF
-	TRBJ2-7	TRBV19	few	14	TGTGCCAGCCAAGTATACATAGGGCCCTACGAGCAGTACTTC	CASQVYIGPYEQYF
-	TRBJ1-1	TRBV29-1	-	13	TGCAGCGTTGAGTCCGGGGGGAACACTGAAGCTTTCTTT	CSVESGGNTEAFF
TRBD1	TRBJ1-2	TRBV4-3	-	15	TGCGCCAGCAGCCAAGATGACAGGGGGCCGGGTGGCTACACCTTC	CASSQDDRGPGGYTF
TRBD2	TRBJ2-1	TRBV13	-	17	TGTGCCAGCAGCACCGGGACTAGCGGGAACTACTACAATGAGCAGTTCTTC	CASSTGTSGNYYNEQFF
-	TRBJ1-1	TRBV28	-	15	TGTGCCAGCAGTCTCCCGGCGTTACAGGGAGGCCAAGCTTTCTTT	CASSLPALQGGQAFF
-	TRBJ2-2	TRBV5-1	-	13	TGCGCCAGCAGCCTCGACCCGACCGGGGAGCTGTTTTTT	CASSLDPTGELFF
TRBD2	TRBJ2-1	TRBV14	-	14	TGTGCCAGCAGCCAAGCAGCGGGAGTGGGCGAGCAGTTCTTC	CASSQAAGVGEQFF
-	TRBJ2-1	TRBV7-9	-	15	TGTGCCAGCAGCTTAGCGAAGGGGACCTACAATGAGCAGTTCTTC	CASSLAKGTYNEQFF
TRBD1	TRBJ2-3	TRBV7-3	-	15	TGTGCCAGCAGCTTGACAGGGGGCAGGACAGATACGCAGTATTTT	CASSLTGGRTDTQYF
TRBD2	TRBJ2-3	TRBV9	-	15	TGTGCCAGCAGCGTAGGGGCGGGAGAAACAGATACGCAGTATTTT	CASSVGAGETDTQYF
TRBD1	TRBJ2-3	TRBV4-1	many	17	TGCGCCAGCAGCTACAACCCCGGGACAGGTTTCACAGATACGCAGTATTTT	CASSYNPGTGFTDTQYF
-	TRBJ2-2	TRBV7-2	-	15	TGTGCCAGCAGCTTAGGACAGATGAACACCGGGGAGCTGTTTTTT	CASSLGQMNTGELFF
TRBD1	TRBJ1-1	TRBV7-9	few	16	TGTGCCAGCAGCCAATCCCGGGACAGGGGAGGGACTGAAGCTTTCTTT	CASSQSRDRGGTEAFF
-	TRBJ2-5	TRBV21-1	-	17	TGTGCCAGCAGCAAGGACAGGCGATGTTCGTACCAAGAGACCCAGTACTTC	CASSKDRRCSYQETQYF
TRBD1	TRBJ2-1	TRBV4-3	-	14	TGCGCCAGCAGCCAAGAGGACAGGGTCAATGAGCAGTTCTTC	CASSQEDRVNEQFF
TRBD2	TRBJ2-1	TRBV18	few	18	TGTGCCAGCTCACCGCGCTCTACCGGGACTAGCAGCTTCAATGAGCAGTTCTTC	CASSPRSTGTSSFNEQFF